The 11 T cell receptor beta chains below come from one sample, sequenced in a study of T cell repertoires in aging, cancer and after chemotherapy. Amplification of TCR beta used genomic DNA extracted from peripheral blood. Multiplex touch-down PCR with TRB-A/B primers amplified rearranged V-D-J TRB sequences. TCRdb re-called the multiplex PCR reads through MiXCR, storing one row per CDR3 protein. The sample consists of under 4,500 distinct CDR3 sequences, 39% of them appearing once. Sequenced material: blood. The receptors here all came from a human donor with a blood cancer.

This clonotype occurred a few times. V and J are TRBV6-5 and TRBJ2-4; 10 nucleotides agree with TRBD1. The J segment lost 7 bases and the V segment lost 6 bases, leaving 3 bases of the junction unmatched. The V gene's germline CDR1 is MNHEY and CDR2 SVGAGI. The CDR3 runs 13 residues. This CDR3 reads CASRRTGGNIQYF. The CDR3 bases are TGTGCCAGCAGAAGGACAGGGGGGAACATTCAGTACTTC.

This chain uses TRBV6-1 with TRBJ2-3; 12 bases fit TRBD2. CDR1 and CDR2 (germline): MNHNS, SASEGT. J lost 2 bases, V lost 5 bases, and 8 bases had no gene match. The CDR3 consists of 17 residues. CDR3: CASSPNLAGGDTDTQYF. The DNA of the CDR3 is TGTGCCAGCAGTCCTAACCTAGCGGGGGGGGACACAGATACGCAGTATTTT.

Points on this clonotype: The junction differs from germline at one of its ends, possibly a read error. In nucleotides, the CDR3 is TGTTCCAGCAGCTTGACGAGGGGGACTTACAATGAGCAGTTCTTC. Encoded protein: CSSSLTRGTYNEQFF. The chain links TRBV5-1 to TRBJ2-1; either TRBD1 or TRBD2 may fit D (6 bases each). CDR3 length: 15 amino acids. Germline V gene lookup returns CDR1 SGHRS and CDR2 YFSETQ.

This clonotype is categorized as medium-sized. The chain recombines TRBV15 with TRBJ2-3; D not certain. The CDR3 is made up of 13 amino acids. Germline loops: CDR1 LNHNV, CDR2 YYDKDF (reference sequence). Trimming took off 2 bases at V and 9 bases at J, with 12 bases between the two ends. As DNA, the CDR3 is TGTGCCACCAGCAGACGGAGCAAAGGCACGCAGTATTTT. As protein: CATSRRSKGTQYF.

This clonotype showed up just a few times. The V gene is TRBV15, the J gene TRBJ2-7; 9 bases are a match to TRBD1. The CDR3 has 14 residues. V lost 3 bases to trimming and J lost 8 bases; unmatched junction nucleotides: 8. Per the germline V gene, CDR1 is LNHNV and CDR2 is YYDKDF (reference sequence). The DNA for the CDR3 is TGTGCCACCAGCAGTGGTCGGGACAGGGAGAAGCAGTACTTC. It specifies CATSSGRDREKQYF.

The chain joins TRBV6-5 to TRBJ1-4; the D is unclear. Germline assignment: CDR1 MNHEY and CDR2 SVGAGI. With 8 bases removed from V and 4 bases from J, the gap between germline ends came to 14 bases. The CDR3 is 14 amino acids. The CDR3 is CASGDLGLNEKLFF. The DNA for the CDR3 is TGTGCCAGCGGTGATCTTGGGCTTAATGAAAAACTGTTTTTT.

In this sample, this clonotype is large. V and J are TRBV29-1 and TRBJ2-2; TRBD2 matches at 10 bases. The V gene's germline CDR1 is SQVTM and CDR2 ANQGSEA. J was trimmed by 4 bases and V by 6 bases; bases with no gene match: 8. This CDR3 is 15 amino acids long. DNA for the CDR3: TGCAGCGTCAAAGCGGGAGGGCCGGGCACCGGGGAGCTGTTTTTT. It specifies CSVKAGGPGTGELFF.

Worth noting for this clonotype: A much larger clone is a single base away; this may be a read error. This chain uses TRBV29-1 with TRBJ2-3; possibly TRBD2 for D (5 bases). Germline values: CDR1 SQVTM, CDR2 ANQGSEA. The V and J ends lost 3 bases and 1 base respectively, with 23 bases between them. This CDR3 has 18 residues. CDR3 amino acids: CSVELLSGRGSRTDTQYF. The DNA of the CDR3 is TGCAGCGTTGAGTTATTATCAGGTAGAGGGAGCCGCACAGATACGCAGTATTTT.

The chain links TRBV6-6 to TRBJ2-7, with TRBD2 matching 14 bases. This CDR3 is built from 18 residues. Germline V gene data show CDR1 as MNHNY and CDR2 as SVGAGI (reference sequence). Trimming removed 1 base from V and 3 bases from J; junction bases left unmatched: 8. The CDR3 sequence is CASSYLTGTSGSGYEQYF. CDR3 bases: TGTGCCAGCAGTTACTTAACCGGGACTAGCGGGAGTGGCTACGAGCAGTACTTC.

CDR3 nucleotides: TGTGCCAGCAGTTTAATAGGGGGACAGGGGGCATCAACACCCCTCCACTTT. Protein: CASSLIGGQGASTPLHF. The chain combines TRBV27 with TRBJ1-6, with 12 bases lining up with TRBD1. Germline CDR1 and CDR2: MNHEY and SMNVEV (reference sequence). The CDR3 is made up of 17 amino acids. Germline trimming cut 2 bases from V and 11 bases from J; bases unmatched to any gene: 10.

The CDR3 nucleotides are TGTGCCAGCAGCTGGGGGAAAGGGCTTCTCCAACCTCCCTACGAGCAGTACTTC. Amino acids: CASSWGKGLLQPPYEQYF. V usage is TRBV5-6 and J usage is TRBJ2-7; D may match TRBD1 or TRBD2 (5 bases each). Trimming removed 3 bases at V and 2 bases at J, with 24 bases between. Germline-derived CDR1 and CDR2 are SGHDT and YYEEEE. The CDR3 sequence is 18 residues long.